This T cell receptor (beta chain) was documented in a study of Ad26.COV2.S vaccination and SARS-CoV-2 variants. Study-level points and caveats: Spike-specific TCR breadth was greater in vaccine than placebo recipients.

The protocol was immunoSEQ multiplex PCR, while the TCRdb copy is restricted to in-frame clones and leaves out a portion. This sample has under 600,000 clones; around 89% occur once, and the top ten carry around 1.8%. Indicated treatment: around 19 received Ad26.COV2.S at low or high dose, single or two shots; several received placebo; per-sample allocation not given. Specimens were obtained on day 63 following the first vaccine or placebo injection. An Ad26 vector expressing Wuhan-strain SARS-CoV-2 spike served as the vaccine. Comment on this clone: Its antigen is unidentified.

CDR1 and CDR2 from the germline V gene are LGHDT and YNNKEL (reference sequence). J was trimmed by 4 bases and V by 2 bases; bases with no gene match: 3. There are 15 residues in the CDR3. The receptor was derived from a person aged 18-60 years who received the Ad26.COV2.S COVID-19 vaccine or a placebo. This sample comprised peripheral blood, obtained in a trial of Ad26.COV2.S vaccine versus placebo. This sequence joins TRBV3-1 (or the pseudogene TRBV3-2) and TRBJ2-3; TRBD2 agrees at 10 bases. The CDR3 region is CASSQILAGADTQYF. In DNA, the CDR3 is TGTGCCAGCAGCCAAATCCTAGCGGGGGCAGATACGCAGTATTTT.